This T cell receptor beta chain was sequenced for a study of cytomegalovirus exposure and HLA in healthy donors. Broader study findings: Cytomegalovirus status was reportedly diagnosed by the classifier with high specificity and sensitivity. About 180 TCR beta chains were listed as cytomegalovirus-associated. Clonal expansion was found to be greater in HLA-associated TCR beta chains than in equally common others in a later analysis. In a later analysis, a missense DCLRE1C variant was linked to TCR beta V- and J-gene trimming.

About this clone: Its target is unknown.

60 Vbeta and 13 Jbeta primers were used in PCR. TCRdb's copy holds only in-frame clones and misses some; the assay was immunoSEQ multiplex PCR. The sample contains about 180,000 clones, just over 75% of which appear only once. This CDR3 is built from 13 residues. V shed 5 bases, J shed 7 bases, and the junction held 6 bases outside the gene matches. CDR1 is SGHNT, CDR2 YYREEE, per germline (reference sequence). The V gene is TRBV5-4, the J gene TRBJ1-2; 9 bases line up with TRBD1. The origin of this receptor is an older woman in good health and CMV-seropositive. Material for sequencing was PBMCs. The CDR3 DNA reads TGTGCCAGCAGTCAACAGGGGGCGAGTGGCTACACCTTC. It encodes CASSQQGASGYTF. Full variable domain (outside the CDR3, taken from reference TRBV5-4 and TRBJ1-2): ETGVTQSPTHLIKTRGQQVTLRCSSQSGHNTVSWYQQALGQGPQFIFQYYREEENGRGNFPPRFSGLQFPNYSSELNVNALELDDSALYLCASSQQGASGYTFGSGTRLTVV.